This passage covers 3 T cell receptor beta chains from one sample sequenced in a study of T cell changes during pregnancy in multiple sclerosis. Profiling relied on immunoSEQ multiplex PCR, and the TCRdb table lists in-frame clones only, not all of them. The sample has 51,000 or so clones, 93% seen once; the top ten hold 1.5% to 2%. The sequences come from peripheral blood, collected in the second trimester of pregnancy. These receptors all stem from a female donor with multiple sclerosis, enrolled in a pregnancy study.

The genes are TRBV19 and TRBJ1-5; 7 bases align to TRBD1. The CDR3 sequence is 15 residues long. Trimming cost V 6 bases and J 6 bases; bases outside gene matches: 11. Germline CDR1 is LNHDA and CDR2 is SQIVND (reference sequence). Here the CDR3 reads CASRTRAPGGQPQHF. CDR3 in DNA: TGTGCCAGTAGGACCAGGGCTCCAGGGGGTCAGCCCCAGCATTTT.

V gene TRBV7-9 combines with J gene TRBJ1-2, with 9 bases fitting TRBD1. Germline CDR1 reads SEHNR; CDR2 reads FQNEAQ (reference sequence). The CDR3 covers 14 residues. With V trimmed by 1 base and J by 7 bases, 4 bases remained unmatched. The CDR3 loop reads CASSLGQGGAGYTF. The CDR3 bases are TGTGCCAGCAGCTTAGGACAGGGGGGCGCTGGCTACACCTTC.

Only one count was recorded for this clone. The chain has TRBV7-8 and TRBJ1-2; TRBD1 is a possible D gene (6 bases). V shed 4 bases and J shed 8 bases, with 17 bases lying between them. The CDR3 contains 14 residues. Germline loops: CDR1 SGHVS, CDR2 FQNEAQ. CDR3 sequence reads: CASSSLTQGRGYTF. The CDR3 coding sequence is TGTGCCAGCAGCTCCCTAACACAGGGAAGAGGCTACACCTTC.